A single sample gave rise to the 22 T cell receptor beta chains below, sequenced in a study of a mutant IDH1 vaccine in newly diagnosed glioma. TCRdb keeps only in-frame clones here, not all; method: immunoSEQ multiplex PCR. Found here are around 56,000 clones, less than 85% of them singletons; the top ten hold approximately 2.8%. Antigens of these TCRs are unknown. Time point: week 5, during vaccination. One vaccine dose held 300 ug of mutant IDH1 20-mer peptide and came with topical imiquimod. Sequencing was performed on PBMCs, taken from a glioma patient whose treatment included an IDH1 peptide vaccine. These receptor sequences come from a woman in her late teens or twenties with glioma. Some clones in this sample may be carry-over from other donors' samples.

Only a few counts were recorded for this clone. The V and J genes are TRBV5-1 and TRBJ1-1; possible D gene TRBD1, 6 bases. The V gene lost 3 bases and the J gene lost 5 bases, with 17 bases spanning the gap. Germline assignment: CDR1 SGHRS and CDR2 YFSETQ. The CDR3 extends over 15 amino acids. The CDR3 region is CASSSGTRFLTEAFF. The CDR3 DNA reads TGCGCCAGCAGCTCCGGGACACGCTTTCTAACTGAAGCTTTCTTT. Based on the CDR3 plus reference TRBV5-1 and TRBJ1-1, the full variable domain is KAGVTQTPRYLIKTRGQQVTLSCSPISGHRSVSWYQQTPGQGLQFLFEYFSETQRNKGNFPGRFSGRQFSNSRSEMNVSTLELGDSALYLCASSSGTRFLTEAFFGQGTRLTVV.

The rearrangement links TRBV7-2 to TRBJ2-7; 9 bases map to TRBD1. The CDR3 length is 14 residues. V dropped 0 bases and J dropped 3; count of bases not matched to a gene: 0. CDR1 SGHTA and CDR2 FQGNSA come from the germline V gene. CDR3 in DNA: TGTGCCAGCAGCTTAGCGACAGGGGGCTACGAGCAGTACTTC. Amino acid sequence: CASSLATGGYEQYF.

The chain is built from TRBV27 and TRBJ2-5; perhaps TRBD2 as D (5 bases). Germline CDR1 reads MNHEY; CDR2 reads SMNVEV (reference sequence). The CDR3 contains 15 residues. V lost 6 bases, J lost 4 bases, and 18 bases lay in between. The CDR3 is CASRGSMENRETQYF. CDR3 nucleotide sequence: TGTGCCAGCAGGGGGAGTATGGAGAACCGAGAGACCCAGTACTTC.

J is TRBJ2-2 and V is TRBV7-9, with D perhaps matching TRBD1 (5 bases). The length of the CDR3 is 15 residues. Trimming took off 4 bases at V and 5 bases at J, with 14 bases between the two ends. Germline CDR1 reads SEHNR; CDR2 reads FQNEAQ (reference sequence). The CDR3 region is CASSSTATVTGELFF. In nucleotides, the CDR3 is TGTGCCAGCAGCTCGACAGCCACGGTTACCGGGGAGCTGTTTTTT.

The chain links TRBV14 to TRBJ2-2; 11 bases agree with TRBD2. The CDR3 contains 16 residues. Germline V gene data show CDR1 as SGHDN and CDR2 as FVKESK. V shed 6 bases and J 4 bases; nucleotides not matched to a gene: 7. DNA of the CDR3: TGTGCCAGCAGAAGGTCCGGGACTAGCGGCACCGGGGAGCTGTTTTTT. It specifies CASRRSGTSGTGELFF.

The chain recombines TRBV5-6 with TRBJ1-5; D uncertain. This CDR3 comprises 14 residues. The germline gives CDR1 SGHDT, CDR2 YYEEEE. V lost 1 base to trimming and J lost 3 bases, with 8 bases between them. The CDR3 spells CASSLSLTNQPQHF. The CDR3 region has the DNA TGTGCCAGCAGCTTGTCCCTAACCAATCAGCCCCAGCATTTT.

V is TRBV19 and J is TRBJ1-2; TRBD1 agrees at 8 bases. The CDR3 covers 14 residues. Germline CDR1 LNHDA, CDR2 SQIVND (reference sequence). J gave up 8 bases and V 5 bases, and 10 bases lay outside the gene matches. The CDR3 sequence: CASSLQGARDGYTF. CDR3 nucleotides: TGTGCCAGTAGTCTCCAGGGGGCGAGGGACGGCTACACCTTC.

This chain connects TRBV2 to TRBJ2-7, with TRBD2 as a possible D gene (5 bases). Germline V gives CDR1 SNHLY, CDR2 FYNNEI. CDR3 length: 14 amino acids. V lost 1 base and J 0 bases, leaving 7 bases between the germline ends. The CDR3 DNA follows: TGTGCCAGCAGTGAAGATGGAGGCTCCTACGAGCAGTACTTC. Residues: CASSEDGGSYEQYF.

This chain links TRBV6-1 with TRBJ2-1; D possibly matches TRBD1 or TRBD2 (6 bases each). The germline V and J ends were trimmed by 9 bases and 6 bases, with 9 bases remaining between them. This CDR3 has 11 amino acids. Germline V gene data show CDR1 as MNHNS and CDR2 as SASEGT. CDR3 loop: CASRGANEQFF. As DNA, the CDR3 is TGTGCCAGTAGGGGGGCCAATGAGCAGTTCTTC.

This clone was picked up a small number of times. This chain joins TRBV11-3 and TRBJ2-2; no reliable D call. The germline CDR1 and CDR2 sequences are SGHNT and YENEEA. CDR3 length: 13 residues. V lost 5 bases to trimming and J lost 2 bases, with 6 bases between them. The CDR3 region is CASSRRNTGELFF. CDR3 coding DNA: TGTGCCAGCAGCCGGCGAAACACCGGGGAGCTGTTTTTT.

V usage is TRBV29-1 and J usage is TRBJ1-2, with D maybe TRBD1 (6 bases). Per the germline V gene, CDR1 is SQVTM and CDR2 is ANQGSEA. The CDR3 is 15 amino acids. The V end lost 6 bases, the J end lost 2 bases, and 19 bases lay between the germline ends. The CDR3 loop reads CSVGPQPGANYGYTF. CDR3 in DNA: TGCAGCGTCGGTCCCCAGCCAGGGGCGAACTATGGCTACACCTTC.

This clone is classed as medium-sized. The sample has other DNA sequences that encode this CDR3 too. The V and J genes are TRBV7-2 and TRBJ1-5; D not certain. Germline V CDR1 and CDR2: SGHTA, FQGNSA. The V end lost 2 bases, the J end lost 3 bases, and 8 bases lay between the germline ends. The CDR3 sequence is 14 residues long. CDR3 sequence reads: CASSLSGINQPQHF. The CDR3, as DNA: TGTGCCAGCAGCTTATCGGGGATCAATCAGCCCCAGCATTTT.

This sequence joins TRBV7-2 and TRBJ2-1; 11 bases map to TRBD2. CDR1 is SGHTA and CDR2 is FQGNSA in the germline V gene. The CDR3 is made up of 16 amino acids. The trim removed 4 bases at V and 9 bases at J, leaving 11 bases unmatched. The CDR3 reads CASSSRGSGGAGEQFF. CDR3 nucleotides: TGTGCCAGCAGCTCCCGGGGTAGCGGGGGGGCGGGTGAGCAGTTCTTC.

This sequence joins TRBV9 and TRBJ2-1; 9 bases are shared with TRBD2. CDR3 size: 15 residues. Germline V CDR1 and CDR2: SGDLS, YYNGEE. V was pared by 4 bases and J by 6 bases, with 8 bases of the junction left unmatched. The CDR3 DNA reads TGTGCCAGCAGCCACAACCTAGCGGGGATCAATGAGCAGTTCTTC. This encodes CASSHNLAGINEQFF.

The V gene is TRBV11-2, the J gene TRBJ1-1; TRBD1 matches at 8 bases. The germline V gene encodes CDR1 SGHAT and CDR2 FQNNGV. V lost 4 bases and J lost 2; bases outside the gene matches: 15. The CDR3 length is 18 residues. In DNA, the CDR3 is TGTGCCAGCAGCTCGTATCAATTTAGGACAGGGCGTAACACTGAAGCTTTCTTT. It yields the protein CASSSYQFRTGRNTEAFF. Drawing the rest from reference TRBV11-2 and TRBJ1-1, the complete variable domain is EAGVAQSPRYKIIEKRQSVAFWCNPISGHATLYWYQQILGQGPKLLIQFQNNGVVDDSQLPKDRFSAERLKGVDSTLKIQPAKLEDSAVYLCASSSYQFRTGRNTEAFFGQGTRLTVV.

The chain has TRBV2 and TRBJ2-5, with 7 bases identical to TRBD2. CDR1 and CDR2 from the germline V gene are SNHLY and FYNNEI. V lost 2 bases, J lost 2 bases, and 8 bases stayed unmatched. The CDR3 extends over 16 amino acids. The CDR3 bases are TGTGCCAGCAGTGAATCAGCGGGACTGGGACAAGAGACCCAGTACTTC. Residues: CASSESAGLGQETQYF. Using reference TRBV2 and TRBJ2-5 for the parts outside the CDR3, the full variable domain is EPEVTQTPSHQVTQMGQEVILRCVPISNHLYFYWYRQILGQKVEFLVSFYNNEISEKSEIFDDQFSVERPDGSNFTLKIRSTKLEDSAMYFCASSESAGLGQETQYFGPGTRLLVL.

The table lists this clone with a count of one. This sequence joins TRBV4-2 and TRBJ1-6; 8 positions agree with TRBD1. CDR3 length equals 19 residues. Germline V gene lookup returns CDR1 LGHNA and CDR2 YNFKEQ. With 0 bases clipped from V and 7 bases from J, the junction kept 14 bases outside the gene matches. The CDR3 sequence: CASSQDLGVRTGNNSPLHF. The CDR3 DNA reads as TGTGCCAGCAGCCAAGACCTTGGGGTGAGGACAGGGAACAATTCACCCCTCCACTTT.

V gene TRBV19 combines with J gene TRBJ2-7; D could derive from TRBD1 or TRBD2 (5 bases each). CDR3 length: 16 residues. V dropped 8 bases and J dropped 1 base, with 21 bases sitting between them. Germline V lookup: CDR1 LNHDA, CDR2 SQIVND (reference sequence). The CDR3 bases are TGTGCCAGTTCTGACTGGCCCGGGACGCTGTCCTACGAGCAGTACTTC. This gives the protein CASSDWPGTLSYEQYF.

DNA of the CDR3: TGTGCCTGGTCATCTCTCCGGGGGGTCACCGGGGAGCTGTTTTTT. This encodes CAWSSLRGVTGELFF. The chain has TRBV30 and TRBJ2-2, with 7 bases identical to TRBD2. Germline lookup yields CDR1 GTSNPN and CDR2 SVGIG (reference sequence). The CDR3 extends over 15 amino acids. The V segment lost 5 bases and the J segment 4 bases; nucleotides outside the gene matches: 10.

V is TRBV5-1 and J is TRBJ2-2, with 8 bases matching TRBD2. Germline V gives CDR1 SGHRS, CDR2 YFSETQ. With 1 base clipped from V and 0 bases from J, the junction kept 5 bases outside the gene matches. The CDR3 runs to 17 residues. This chain's CDR3 is CASSLLIAGPNTGELFF. In nucleotides, the CDR3 is TGCGCCAGCAGCTTGCTGATAGCGGGGCCGAACACCGGGGAGCTGTTTTTT.

The chain has TRBV7-9 and TRBJ2-3; D is unresolved. V shed 6 bases and J shed 4 bases, with 2 bases lying between them. Germline CDR1 and CDR2: SEHNR and FQNEAQ (reference sequence). The CDR3 is made up of 10 amino acids. The CDR3 reads CASRADTQYF. The CDR3 nucleotides read TGTGCCAGCAGAGCAGATACGCAGTATTTT.

As concerns this clone: A read error may produce the germline difference seen at one junction end. J is TRBJ1-1 and V is TRBV6-1, with D unresolved. Germline CDR1 is MNHNS and CDR2 is SASEGT. There are 13 residues in the CDR3. CDR3 nucleotides: TGTGCGAGCACGAGGTCGGACGACACTGAAGCTTTCTTT. It translates to CASTRSDDTEAFF.